Below, 17 T cell receptor beta chains from the same sample are listed, as sequenced in a study of human T cells and chemical hapten exposure. TCRdb called the RACE reads again in MiXCR, with one record for every CDR3 protein. The sample yields 300,000 to 400,000 distinct CDR3 sequences, roughly 4.6% seen once. Time point denoted: pre-sensitization, week 0. Treatment reported: therapeutic diphenylcyclopropenone sensitization with weekly scalp DPC. The sample was whole blood, taken in connection with sensitization to the hapten diphenylcyclopropenone (DPC). The source of these receptors is a woman between 50 and 59 years old with alopecia areata. Some clones in this sample may be carry-over from other donors' samples.

A few counts support this clonotype. The chain recombines TRBV7-8 with TRBJ2-5; 9 nucleotides align to TRBD1. With V trimmed by 5 bases and J by 7 bases, 11 bases remained unmatched. The CDR3 is 15 residues long. Germline lookup yields CDR1 SGHVS and CDR2 FQNEAQ. CDR3 amino acids: CASSVSGQGRGTQYF. The CDR3, as DNA: TGTGCCAGCAGCGTATCCGGACAGGGGAGGGGGACCCAGTACTTC.

This clonotype showed up just a few times. V is TRBV6-5 and J is TRBJ1-1; possible D gene TRBD1, 6 bases. Germline values: CDR1 MNHEY, CDR2 SVGAGI. V was cut by 0 bases and J by 6 bases, with 11 bases left in between. The CDR3 loop spans 14 amino acids. The CDR3 protein is CASSYSSGAPEAFF. CDR3 DNA sequence: TGTGCCAGCAGTTACTCTTCAGGGGCGCCTGAAGCTTTCTTT.

In its sample, this clonotype was seen a few times. The rearrangement links TRBV3-1 to TRBJ2-5; 8 bases map to TRBD1. The CDR3 is made up of 15 amino acids. CDR1 and CDR2 (germline): LGHDT, YNNKEL (reference sequence). The V and J ends lost 0 bases and 2 bases, in that order; junction bases with no gene match: 2. DNA of the CDR3: TGTGCCAGCAGCCAAGAAGGGACAGGACAAGAGACCCAGTACTTC. Its translation: CASSQEGTGQETQYF.

The J gene is TRBJ1-5, the V gene TRBV5-1, with 7 bases matching TRBD1. The trim removed 0 bases at V and 9 bases at J, leaving 6 bases unmatched. The CDR3 covers 14 residues. The germline gives CDR1 SGHRS, CDR2 YFSETQ. The CDR3 DNA follows: TGCGCCAGCAGCTTGGAAGGGGGCCAGGGGCCCCAGCATTTT. Encoded protein: CASSLEGGQGPQHF.

CDR3 protein: CSARDIGGTLYEQYF. CDR3 bases: TGCAGTGCTAGAGATATTGGTGGGACACTTTACGAGCAGTACTTC. This sequence joins TRBV20-1 and TRBJ2-7, with D possibly being TRBD1 (6 bases). Germline-derived CDR1 and CDR2 are DFQATT and SNEGSKA (reference sequence). Trimming shortened V by 0 bases and J by 4 bases, and 16 bases separated the two germline ends. There are 15 residues in the CDR3.

The chain joins TRBV18 to TRBJ2-5; D is possibly TRBD2 (5 bases). V lost 4 bases, J lost 0 bases, and 6 bases lay in between. The CDR3 consists of 13 residues. The germline V gene encodes CDR1 KGHSH and CDR2 LQKENI. CDR3 region: CASSRGNQETQYF. CDR3 sequence (DNA): TGTGCCAGCTCACGAGGGAACCAAGAGACCCAGTACTTC.

This clonotype came up many times. This chain uses TRBV6-6 with TRBJ2-3; no clear D gene. The V end was cut by 3 bases, the J end by 2 bases, with 9 bases between. Germline V gives CDR1 MNHNY, CDR2 SVGAGI (reference sequence). This CDR3 is 14 amino acids long. The CDR3 DNA sequence: TGTGCCAGCAGTTATTCACCAACCACAGATACGCAGTATTTT. Translating gives CASSYSPTTDTQYF.

This clonotype was detected a few times. The chain is built from TRBV5-1 and TRBJ1-2; D gene unclear. V lost 0 bases, J lost 3 bases, and 12 bases lay in between. The CDR3 loop spans 15 amino acids. Germline assignment: CDR1 SGHRS and CDR2 YFSETQ. The CDR3 DNA sequence: TGCGCCAGCAGCTTGGGCCGGGCCCCCGACTATGGCTACACCTTC. Protein product: CASSLGRAPDYGYTF.

This clonotype was seen ten or more times. The V and J genes are TRBV12-3 or TRBV12-4 and TRBJ2-1; TRBD1 matches 10 bases. The CDR3 runs to 17 residues. Trimming took 5 bases from V and 7 from J; bases not matched to a gene: 14. The CDR3 DNA sequence: TGTGCCAGCAGTCTACCTGGGACAGGGGTGATCGGGAATGAGCAGTTCTTC. Its protein is CASSLPGTGVIGNEQFF.

This clonotype was seen ten or more times. The genes are TRBV4-2 and TRBJ2-7, with 8 bases identical to TRBD1. The CDR3 extends over 15 amino acids. The V gene's germline CDR1 is LGHNA and CDR2 YNFKEQ. V shed 0 bases and J 5 bases; nucleotides not matched to a gene: 6. CDR3 amino acids: CASSQEGQGSNEQYF. For the CDR3, the DNA is TGTGCCAGCAGCCAAGAAGGACAGGGAAGTAACGAGCAGTACTTC.

The rearrangement uses TRBV9 and TRBJ2-3; no definite D call. The CDR3 is 15 amino acids. Germline loops: CDR1 SGDLS, CDR2 YYNGEE. Trimming shortened V by 0 bases and J by 3 bases, and 11 bases separated the two germline ends. CDR3 bases: TGTGCCAGCAGCGTAGGACCAACCTCAACAGATACGCAGTATTTT. Translating gives CASSVGPTSTDTQYF.

This clonotype occurred many times. J is TRBJ2-1 and V is TRBV12-3 or TRBV12-4, with TRBD2 identical over 7 bases. Germline trimming cut 0 bases from V and 8 bases from J; bases unmatched to any gene: 1. This CDR3 has 13 residues. The CDR3 nucleotides read TGTGCCAGCAGTTTAGCGGGAGGGGATGAGCAGTTCTTC. Translated: CASSLAGGDEQFF.

This clonotype came up many times. The V gene is TRBV7-2, the J gene TRBJ2-4; TRBD2 matches at 14 bases. The CDR3 loop spans 19 amino acids. J lost 0 bases, V lost 1 base, and 5 bases had no gene match. The V gene's germline CDR1 is SGHTA and CDR2 FQGNSA. The CDR3 reads CASSLVGTSGGGAKNIQYF. As DNA, the CDR3 is TGTGCCAGCAGCTTAGTTGGGACTAGCGGGGGAGGAGCCAAAAACATTCAGTACTTC.

The chain combines TRBV4-3 with TRBJ2-1; no reliable D call. The CDR3 contains 16 residues. The germline gives CDR1 LGHNA, CDR2 YSLEER. With 0 bases removed from V and 2 bases from J, the gap between germline ends came to 11 bases. CDR3 sequence reads: CASSQDPPRPYNEQFF. Here the CDR3 DNA reads TGCGCCAGCAGCCAAGATCCCCCCCGCCCCTACAATGAGCAGTTCTTC.

There are a few counts of this clonotype. The chain employs TRBV29-1 and TRBJ1-1; no clear D gene. Trimming took off 4 bases at V and 1 base at J, with 10 bases between the two ends. The CDR3 spans 13 residues. Germline CDR1 SQVTM, CDR2 ANQGSEA. In DNA form, the CDR3 reads TGCAGCGTTGTAGGTCGGCAGAACACTGAAGCTTTCTTT. It encodes CSVVGRQNTEAFF.

The chain carries TRBV5-4 and TRBJ2-7, with TRBD2 identical over 9 bases. The germline V gene has CDR1 SGHNT and CDR2 YYREEE (reference sequence). Losses at the gene ends were 5 bases for V and 7 bases for J; bases not matched to a gene: 13. The CDR3 has 15 amino acids. The CDR3 here is CASSFVLGLAGEQYF. As DNA, the CDR3 is TGTGCCAGCAGTTTTGTTCTGGGACTAGCCGGGGAGCAGTACTTC. Using reference TRBV5-4 and TRBJ2-7 for the parts outside the CDR3, the full variable domain is ETGVTQSPTHLIKTRGQQVTLRCSSQSGHNTVSWYQQALGQGPQFIFQYYREEENGRGNFPPRFSGLQFPNYSSELNVNALELDDSALYLCASSFVLGLAGEQYFGPGTRLTVT.

This clonotype has a count of ten or more. This sequence joins TRBV4-3 and TRBJ2-7; no reliable D call. This CDR3 is built from 15 residues. Germline V gene lookup returns CDR1 LGHNA and CDR2 YSLEER. V was cut by 4 bases and J by 3 bases, with 16 bases left in between. CDR3 region: CASSRDNSLSYEQYF. In DNA, the CDR3 is TGCGCCAGCAGCCGCGACAACTCCCTGAGCTACGAGCAGTACTTC.